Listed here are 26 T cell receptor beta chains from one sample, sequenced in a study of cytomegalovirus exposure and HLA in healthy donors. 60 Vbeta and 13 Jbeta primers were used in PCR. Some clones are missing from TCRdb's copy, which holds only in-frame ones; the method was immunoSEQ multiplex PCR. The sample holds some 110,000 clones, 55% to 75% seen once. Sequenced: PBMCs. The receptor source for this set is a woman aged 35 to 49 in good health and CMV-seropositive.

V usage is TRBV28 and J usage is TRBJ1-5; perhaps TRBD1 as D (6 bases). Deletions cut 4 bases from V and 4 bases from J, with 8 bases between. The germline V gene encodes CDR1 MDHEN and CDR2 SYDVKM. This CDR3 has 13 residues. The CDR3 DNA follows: TGTGCCAGCAGTTGGACAGAGAATCAGCCCCAGCATTTT. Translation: CASSWTENQPQHF.

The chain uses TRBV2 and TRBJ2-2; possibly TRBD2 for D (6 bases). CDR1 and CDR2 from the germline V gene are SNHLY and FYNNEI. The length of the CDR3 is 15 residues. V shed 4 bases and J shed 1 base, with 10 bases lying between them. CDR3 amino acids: CASSAGDGNTGELFF. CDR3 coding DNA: TGTGCCAGCAGTGCGGGGGACGGGAACACCGGGGAGCTGTTTTTT.

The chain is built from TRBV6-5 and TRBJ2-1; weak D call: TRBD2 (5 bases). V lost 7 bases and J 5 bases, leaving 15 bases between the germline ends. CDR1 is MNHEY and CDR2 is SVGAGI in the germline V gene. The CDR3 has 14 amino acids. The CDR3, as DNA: TGTGCCAGCACCCCCATCGCGGGTGACAATGAGCAGTTCTTC. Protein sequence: CASTPIAGDNEQFF.

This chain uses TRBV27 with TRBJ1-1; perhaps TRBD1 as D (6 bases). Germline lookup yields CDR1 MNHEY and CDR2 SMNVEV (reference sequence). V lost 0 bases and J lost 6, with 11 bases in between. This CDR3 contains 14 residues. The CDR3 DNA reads TGTGCCAGCAGTTTATCCACAGGGAGGGCTGAAGCTTTCTTT. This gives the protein CASSLSTGRAEAFF.

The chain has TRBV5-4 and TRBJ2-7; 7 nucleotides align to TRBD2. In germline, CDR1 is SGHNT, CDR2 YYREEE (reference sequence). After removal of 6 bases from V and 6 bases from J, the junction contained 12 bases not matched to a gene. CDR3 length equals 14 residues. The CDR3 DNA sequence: TGTGCCAGCACCCCCTCGGGAGGTCCAGGCGAGCAGTACTTC. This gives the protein CASTPSGGPGEQYF.

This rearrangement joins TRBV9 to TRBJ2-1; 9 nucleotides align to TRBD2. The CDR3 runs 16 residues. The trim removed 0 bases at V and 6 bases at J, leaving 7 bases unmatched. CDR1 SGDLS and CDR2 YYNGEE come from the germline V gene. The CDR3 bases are TGTGCCAGCAGCGTAGCTACGAGCGGGAGGATCAATGAGCAGTTCTTC. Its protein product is CASSVATSGRINEQFF.

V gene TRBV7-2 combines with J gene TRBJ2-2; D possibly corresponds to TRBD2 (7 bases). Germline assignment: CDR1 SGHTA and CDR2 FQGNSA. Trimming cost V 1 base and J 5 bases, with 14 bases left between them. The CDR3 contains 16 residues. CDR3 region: CASSLVGGGRTGELFF. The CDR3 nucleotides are TGTGCCAGCAGCTTAGTAGGGGGGGGCAGAACCGGGGAGCTGTTTTTT.

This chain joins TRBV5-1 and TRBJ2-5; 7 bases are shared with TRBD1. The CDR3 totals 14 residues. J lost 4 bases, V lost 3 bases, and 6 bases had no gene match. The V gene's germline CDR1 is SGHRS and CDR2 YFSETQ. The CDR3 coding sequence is TGCGCCAGCAGCTCGACAGGGTTGGCAGAGACCCAGTACTTC. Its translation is CASSSTGLAETQYF. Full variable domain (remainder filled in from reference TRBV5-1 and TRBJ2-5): KAGVTQTPRYLIKTRGQQVTLSCSPISGHRSVSWYQQTPGQGLQFLFEYFSETQRNKGNFPGRFSGRQFSNSRSEMNVSTLELGDSALYLCASSSTGLAETQYFGPGTRLLVL.

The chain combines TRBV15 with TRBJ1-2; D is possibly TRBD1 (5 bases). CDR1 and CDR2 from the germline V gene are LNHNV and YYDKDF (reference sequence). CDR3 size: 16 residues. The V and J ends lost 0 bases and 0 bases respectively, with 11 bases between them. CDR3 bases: TGTGCCACCAGCAGAGATTCGGGGGATGCTAACTATGGCTACACCTTC. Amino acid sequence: CATSRDSGDANYGYTF. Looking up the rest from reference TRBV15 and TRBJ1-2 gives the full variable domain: DAMVIQNPRYQVTQFGKPVTLSCSQTLNHNVMYWYQQKSSQAPKLLFHYYDKDFNNEADTPDNFQSRRPNTSFCFLDIRSPGLGDTAMYLCATSRDSGDANYGYTFGSGTRLTVV.

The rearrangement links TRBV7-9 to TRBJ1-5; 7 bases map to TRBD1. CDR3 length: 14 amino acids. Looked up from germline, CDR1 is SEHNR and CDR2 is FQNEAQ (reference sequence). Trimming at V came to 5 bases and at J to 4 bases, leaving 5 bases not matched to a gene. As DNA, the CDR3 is TGTGCCAGCAGCGATGCAGGGGGAAATCAGCCCCAGCATTTT. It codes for CASSDAGGNQPQHF.

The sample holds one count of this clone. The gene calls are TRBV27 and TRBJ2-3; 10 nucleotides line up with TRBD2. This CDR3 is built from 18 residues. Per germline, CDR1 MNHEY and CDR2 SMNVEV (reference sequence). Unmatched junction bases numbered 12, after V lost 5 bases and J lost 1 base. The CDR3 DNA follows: TGTGCCAGCAGTAAGAGGACTAGCGGAAGTGTCCGCACAGATACGCAGTATTTT. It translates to CASSKRTSGSVRTDTQYF.

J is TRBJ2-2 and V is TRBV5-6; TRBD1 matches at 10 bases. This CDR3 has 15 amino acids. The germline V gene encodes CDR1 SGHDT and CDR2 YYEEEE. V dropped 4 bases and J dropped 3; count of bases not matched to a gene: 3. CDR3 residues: CASSPGTGDTGELFF. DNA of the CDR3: TGTGCCAGCAGCCCCGGGACAGGGGACACCGGGGAGCTGTTTTTT.

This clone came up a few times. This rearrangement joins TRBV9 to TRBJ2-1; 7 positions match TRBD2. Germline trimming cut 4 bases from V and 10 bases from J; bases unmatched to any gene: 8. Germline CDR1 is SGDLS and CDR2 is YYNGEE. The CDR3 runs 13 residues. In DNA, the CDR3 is TGTGCCAGCAGCTCGCGACTAGCCGCCGAGCAGTTCTTC. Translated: CASSSRLAAEQFF.

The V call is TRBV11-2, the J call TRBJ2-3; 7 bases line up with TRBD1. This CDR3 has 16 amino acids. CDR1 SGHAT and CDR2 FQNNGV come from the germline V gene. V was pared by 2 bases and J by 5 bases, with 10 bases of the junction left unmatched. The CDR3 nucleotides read TGTGCCAGCAGCTTAACCCTGGCAGGGGGTGAAGATACGCAGTATTTT. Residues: CASSLTLAGGEDTQYF.

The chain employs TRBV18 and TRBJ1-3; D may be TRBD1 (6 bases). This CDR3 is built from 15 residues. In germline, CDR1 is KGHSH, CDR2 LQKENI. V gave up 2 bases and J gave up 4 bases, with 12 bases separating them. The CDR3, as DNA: TGTGCCAGCTCACCATCGACAGGCTTAGGAAACACCATATATTTT. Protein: CASSPSTGLGNTIYF.

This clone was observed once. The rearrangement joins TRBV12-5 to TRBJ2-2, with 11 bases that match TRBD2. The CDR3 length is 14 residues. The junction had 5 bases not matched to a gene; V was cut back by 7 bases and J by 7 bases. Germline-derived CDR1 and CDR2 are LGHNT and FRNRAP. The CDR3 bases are TGTGCTAGTGCCCAACTAGCGGGAGTCGGGGAGCTGTTTTTT. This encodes CASAQLAGVGELFF.

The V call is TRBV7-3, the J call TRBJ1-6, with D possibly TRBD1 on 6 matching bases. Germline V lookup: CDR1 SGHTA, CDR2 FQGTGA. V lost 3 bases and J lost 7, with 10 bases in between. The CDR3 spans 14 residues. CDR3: CASSFGTKNSPLHF. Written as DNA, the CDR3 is TGTGCCAGCAGCTTCGGGACAAAAAATTCACCCCTCCACTTT.

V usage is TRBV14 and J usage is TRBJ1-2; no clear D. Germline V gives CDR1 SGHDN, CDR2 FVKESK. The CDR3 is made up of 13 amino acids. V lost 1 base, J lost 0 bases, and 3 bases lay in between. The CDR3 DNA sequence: TGTGCCAGCAGCCAAGCAGCTAACTATGGCTACACCTTC. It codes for CASSQAANYGYTF.

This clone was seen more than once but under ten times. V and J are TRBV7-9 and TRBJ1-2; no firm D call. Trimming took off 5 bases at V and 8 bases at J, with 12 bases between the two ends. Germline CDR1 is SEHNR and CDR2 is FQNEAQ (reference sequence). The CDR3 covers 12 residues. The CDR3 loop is CASSLGGNGYTF. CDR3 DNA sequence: TGTGCCAGCAGCCTAGGCGGTAACGGCTACACCTTC.

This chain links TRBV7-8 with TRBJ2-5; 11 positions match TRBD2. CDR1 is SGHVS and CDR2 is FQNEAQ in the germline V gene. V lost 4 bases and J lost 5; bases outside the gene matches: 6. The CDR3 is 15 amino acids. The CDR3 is CASSYLAGGLETQYF. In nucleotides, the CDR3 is TGTGCCAGCAGCTACCTAGCGGGAGGATTGGAGACCCAGTACTTC.

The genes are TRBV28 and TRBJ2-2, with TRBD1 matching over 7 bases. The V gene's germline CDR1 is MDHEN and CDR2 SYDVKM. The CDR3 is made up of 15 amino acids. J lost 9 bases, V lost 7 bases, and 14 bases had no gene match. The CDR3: CASTLTRGRLRELFF. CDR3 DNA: TGTGCCAGCACGCTGACGAGGGGGCGCTTGAGGGAGCTGTTTTTT.

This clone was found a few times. CDR3: CASSYSGAGGQPQHF. CDR3 DNA: TGTGCCAGCAGTTACTCCGGTGCAGGGGGTCAGCCCCAGCATTTT. V gene TRBV6-6 combines with J gene TRBJ1-5; TRBD1 matches at 7 bases. J lost 6 bases, V lost 0 bases, and 5 bases had no gene match. Germline V gene data show CDR1 as MNHNY and CDR2 as SVGAGI (reference sequence). The CDR3 runs 15 residues.

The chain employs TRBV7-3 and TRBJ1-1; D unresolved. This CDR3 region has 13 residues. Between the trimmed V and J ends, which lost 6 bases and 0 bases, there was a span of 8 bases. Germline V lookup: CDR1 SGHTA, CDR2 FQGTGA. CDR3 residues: CASRSGVNTEAFF. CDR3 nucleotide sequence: TGTGCCAGCAGGTCCGGGGTGAACACTGAAGCTTTCTTT.

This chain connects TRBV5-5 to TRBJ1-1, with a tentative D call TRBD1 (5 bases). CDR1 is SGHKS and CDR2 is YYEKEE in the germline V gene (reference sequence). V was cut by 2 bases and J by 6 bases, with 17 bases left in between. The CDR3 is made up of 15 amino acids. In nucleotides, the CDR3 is TGTGCCAGCAGCTTCTACACGGGGGGTTTCGCTGAAGCTTTCTTT. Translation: CASSFYTGGFAEAFF.

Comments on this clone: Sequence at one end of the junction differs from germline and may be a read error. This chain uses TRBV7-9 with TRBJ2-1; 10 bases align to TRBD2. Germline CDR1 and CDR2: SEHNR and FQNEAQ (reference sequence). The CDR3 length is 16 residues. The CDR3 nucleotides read TGTGCCAGCAGATTAGCGGGAGGATTATCCTACAATGAGCAGTTCTTC. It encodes CASRLAGGLSYNEQFF.

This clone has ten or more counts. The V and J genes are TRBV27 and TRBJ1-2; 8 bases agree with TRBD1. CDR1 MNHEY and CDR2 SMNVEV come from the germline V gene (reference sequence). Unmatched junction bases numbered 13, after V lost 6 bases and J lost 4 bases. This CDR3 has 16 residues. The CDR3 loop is CASSPAQGALGYGYTF. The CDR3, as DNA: TGTGCCAGCAGCCCGGCTCAGGGGGCGCTGGGCTATGGCTACACCTTC.